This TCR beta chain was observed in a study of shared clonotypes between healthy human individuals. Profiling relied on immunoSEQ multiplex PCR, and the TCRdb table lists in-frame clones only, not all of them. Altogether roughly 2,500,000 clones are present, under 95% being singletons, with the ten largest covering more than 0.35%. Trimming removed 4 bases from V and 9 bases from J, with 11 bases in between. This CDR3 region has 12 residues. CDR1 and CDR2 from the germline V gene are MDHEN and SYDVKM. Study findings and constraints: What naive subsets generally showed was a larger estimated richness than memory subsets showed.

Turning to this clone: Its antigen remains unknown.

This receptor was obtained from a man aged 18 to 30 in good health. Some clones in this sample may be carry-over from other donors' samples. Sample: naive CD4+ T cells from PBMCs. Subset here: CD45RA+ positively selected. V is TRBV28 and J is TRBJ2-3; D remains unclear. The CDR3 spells CASSYRVGTQYF. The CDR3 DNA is TGTGCCAGCAGTTATCGCGTCGGGACGCAGTATTTT. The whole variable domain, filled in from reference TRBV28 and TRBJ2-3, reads DVKVTQSSRYLVKRTGEKVFLECVQDMDHENMFWYRQDPGLGLRLIYFSYDVKMKEKGDIPEGYSVSREKKERFSLILESASTNQTSMYLCASSYRVGTQYFGPGTRLTVL.